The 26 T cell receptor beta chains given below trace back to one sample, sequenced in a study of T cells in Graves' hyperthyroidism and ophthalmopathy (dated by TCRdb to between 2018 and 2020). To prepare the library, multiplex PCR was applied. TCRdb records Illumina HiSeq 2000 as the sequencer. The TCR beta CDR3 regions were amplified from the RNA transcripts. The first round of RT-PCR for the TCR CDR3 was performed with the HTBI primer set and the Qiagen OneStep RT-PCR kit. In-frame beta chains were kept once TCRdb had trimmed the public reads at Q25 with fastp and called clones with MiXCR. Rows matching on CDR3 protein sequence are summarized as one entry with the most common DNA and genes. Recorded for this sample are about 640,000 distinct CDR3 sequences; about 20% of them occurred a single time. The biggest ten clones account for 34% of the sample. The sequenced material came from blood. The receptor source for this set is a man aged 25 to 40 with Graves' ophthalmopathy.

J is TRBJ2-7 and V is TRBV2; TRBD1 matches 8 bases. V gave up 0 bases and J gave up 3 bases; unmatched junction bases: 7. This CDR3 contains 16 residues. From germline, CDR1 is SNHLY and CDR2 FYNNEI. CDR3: CASSEATSGGGYEQYF. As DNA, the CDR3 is TGTGCCAGCAGTGAAGCCACGTCAGGGGGCGGCTACGAGCAGTACTTC.

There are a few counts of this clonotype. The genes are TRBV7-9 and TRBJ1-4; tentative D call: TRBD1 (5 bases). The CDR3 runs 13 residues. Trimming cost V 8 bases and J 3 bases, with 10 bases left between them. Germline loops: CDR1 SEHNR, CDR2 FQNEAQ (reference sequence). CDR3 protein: CASVQGSNEKLFF. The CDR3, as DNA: TGTGCCAGCGTCCAGGGCTCTAATGAAAAACTGTTTTTT.

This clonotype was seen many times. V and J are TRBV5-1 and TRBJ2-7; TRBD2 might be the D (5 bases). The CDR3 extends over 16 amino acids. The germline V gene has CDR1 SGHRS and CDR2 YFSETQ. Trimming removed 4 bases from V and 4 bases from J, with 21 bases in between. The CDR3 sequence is CASSVYGGPEVYEQYF. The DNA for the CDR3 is TGCGCCAGCAGCGTTTACGGCGGGCCAGAGGTTTACGAGCAGTACTTC.

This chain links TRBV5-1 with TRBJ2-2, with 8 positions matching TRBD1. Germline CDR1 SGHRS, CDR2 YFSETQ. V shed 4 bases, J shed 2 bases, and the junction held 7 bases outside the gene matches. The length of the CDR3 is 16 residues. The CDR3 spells CASSPTTGGNTGELFF. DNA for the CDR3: TGCGCCAGCAGCCCTACCACAGGGGGAAACACCGGGGAGCTGTTTTTT.

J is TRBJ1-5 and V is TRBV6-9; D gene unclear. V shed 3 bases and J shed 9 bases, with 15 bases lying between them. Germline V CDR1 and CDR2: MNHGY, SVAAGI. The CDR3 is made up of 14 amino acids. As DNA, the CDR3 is TGTGCCAGCAGTTACAATCCTAGGGAGCTGCCCCAGCATTTT. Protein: CASSYNPRELPQHF.

The CDR3 sequence: CASRGLAGESYNEQFF. The CDR3 DNA reads as TGTGCCAGCAGGGGACTAGCGGGAGAGTCCTACAATGAGCAGTTCTTC. The chain employs TRBV6-2 or TRBV6-3 and TRBJ2-1; 14 nucleotides agree with TRBD2. This CDR3 contains 16 residues. Germline values: CDR1 MNHEY, CDR2 SVGEGT. The V segment lost 6 bases and the J segment 1 base; nucleotides outside the gene matches: 2.

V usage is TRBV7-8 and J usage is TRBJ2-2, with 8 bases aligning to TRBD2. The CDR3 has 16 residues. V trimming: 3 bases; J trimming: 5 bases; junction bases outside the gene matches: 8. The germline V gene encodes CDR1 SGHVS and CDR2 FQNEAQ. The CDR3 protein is CASSFSRGARTGELFF. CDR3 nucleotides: TGTGCCAGCAGCTTCTCGCGGGGGGCGCGTACCGGGGAGCTGTTTTTT.

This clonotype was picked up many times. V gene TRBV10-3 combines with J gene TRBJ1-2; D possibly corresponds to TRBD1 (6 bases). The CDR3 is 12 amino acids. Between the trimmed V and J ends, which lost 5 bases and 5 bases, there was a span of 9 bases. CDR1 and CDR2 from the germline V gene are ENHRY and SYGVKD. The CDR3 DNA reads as TGTGCCATCAGTACAGGGCTTTATGGCTACACCTTC. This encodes CAISTGLYGYTF.

CDR3 DNA: TGTGCCACCACATCCGGAAACACTGAAGCTTTCTTT. This codes for CATTSGNTEAFF. The rearrangement links TRBV4-2 to TRBJ1-1; D gene uncertain. The CDR3 runs 12 residues. Between the trimmed V and J ends, which lost 10 bases and 2 bases, there was a span of 11 bases. The germline CDR1 and CDR2 sequences are LGHNA and YNFKEQ.

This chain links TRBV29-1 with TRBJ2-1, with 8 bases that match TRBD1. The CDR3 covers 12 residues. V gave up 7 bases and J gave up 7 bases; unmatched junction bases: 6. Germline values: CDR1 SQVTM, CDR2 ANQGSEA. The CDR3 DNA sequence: TGCAGCGCTCCCACAGGGGGTAATGAGCAGTTCTTC. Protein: CSAPTGGNEQFF.

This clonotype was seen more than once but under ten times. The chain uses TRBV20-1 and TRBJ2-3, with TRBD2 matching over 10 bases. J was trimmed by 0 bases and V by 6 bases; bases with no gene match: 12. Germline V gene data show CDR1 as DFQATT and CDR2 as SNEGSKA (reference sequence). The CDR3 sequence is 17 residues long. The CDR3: CSATRLAGIPSTDTQYF. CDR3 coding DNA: TGCAGTGCGACCCGACTAGCGGGCATACCTAGCACAGATACGCAGTATTTT.

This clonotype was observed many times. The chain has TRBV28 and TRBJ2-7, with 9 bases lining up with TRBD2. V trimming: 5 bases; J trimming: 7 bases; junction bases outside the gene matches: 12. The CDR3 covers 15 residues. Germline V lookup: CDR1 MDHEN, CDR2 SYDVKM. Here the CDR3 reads CASSLPVAGAREQYF. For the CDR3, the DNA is TGTGCCAGCAGTCTTCCGGTAGCGGGGGCAAGGGAGCAGTACTTC.

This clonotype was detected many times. DNA for the CDR3: TGTGCCTGGAAGTCCTACAATGAGCAGTTCTTC. As protein: CAWKSYNEQFF. The chain combines TRBV30 with TRBJ2-1; unclear D gene. The CDR3 loop spans 11 amino acids. V lost 4 bases to trimming and J lost 1 base, with 2 bases between them. Germline CDR1 is GTSNPN and CDR2 is SVGIG (reference sequence).

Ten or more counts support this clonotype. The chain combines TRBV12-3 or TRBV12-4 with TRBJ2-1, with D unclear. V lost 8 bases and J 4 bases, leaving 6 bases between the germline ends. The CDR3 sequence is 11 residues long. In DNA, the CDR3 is TGTGCCAGCGGGTTGTACAATGAGCAGTTCTTC. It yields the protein CASGLYNEQFF.

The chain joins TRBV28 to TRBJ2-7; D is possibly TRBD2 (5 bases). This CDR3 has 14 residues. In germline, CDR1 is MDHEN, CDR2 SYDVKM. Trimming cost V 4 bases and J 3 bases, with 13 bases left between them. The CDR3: CASSSTRGSYEQYF. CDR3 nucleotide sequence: TGTGCCAGCAGTTCAACCCGGGGAAGCTACGAGCAGTACTTC.

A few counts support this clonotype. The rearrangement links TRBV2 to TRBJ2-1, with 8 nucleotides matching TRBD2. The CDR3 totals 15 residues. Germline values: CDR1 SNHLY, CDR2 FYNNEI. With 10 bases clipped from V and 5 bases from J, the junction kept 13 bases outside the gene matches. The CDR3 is CAIILPGLENNEQFF. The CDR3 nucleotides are TGTGCCATCATCCTACCGGGACTAGAAAACAATGAGCAGTTCTTC.

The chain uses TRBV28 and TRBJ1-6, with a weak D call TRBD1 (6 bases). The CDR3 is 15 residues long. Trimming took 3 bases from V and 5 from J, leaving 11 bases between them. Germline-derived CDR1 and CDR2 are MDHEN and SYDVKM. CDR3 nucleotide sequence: TGTGCCAGCAGTTTGACGGGACAACATAATTCACCCCTCCACTTT. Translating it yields CASSLTGQHNSPLHF.

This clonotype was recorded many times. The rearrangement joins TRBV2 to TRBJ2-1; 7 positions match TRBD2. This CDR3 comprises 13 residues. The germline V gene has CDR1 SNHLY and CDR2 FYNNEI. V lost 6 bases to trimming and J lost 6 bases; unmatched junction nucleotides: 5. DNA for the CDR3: TGTGCCAGCAGGGGAAGGGAGGGCAATGAGCAGTTCTTC. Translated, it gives CASRGREGNEQFF.

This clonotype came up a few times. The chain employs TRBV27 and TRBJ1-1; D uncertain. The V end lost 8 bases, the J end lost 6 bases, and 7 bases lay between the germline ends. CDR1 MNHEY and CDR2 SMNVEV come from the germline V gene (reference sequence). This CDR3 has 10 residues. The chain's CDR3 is CASGRPEAFF. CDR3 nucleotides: TGTGCCAGCGGGAGACCTGAAGCTTTCTTT.

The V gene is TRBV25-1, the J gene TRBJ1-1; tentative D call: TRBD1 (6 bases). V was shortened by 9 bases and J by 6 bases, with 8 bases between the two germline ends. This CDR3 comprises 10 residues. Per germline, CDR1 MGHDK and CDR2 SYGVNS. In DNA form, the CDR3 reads TGTGCCAGTCGGGGGCCTGAAGCTTTCTTT. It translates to CASRGPEAFF.

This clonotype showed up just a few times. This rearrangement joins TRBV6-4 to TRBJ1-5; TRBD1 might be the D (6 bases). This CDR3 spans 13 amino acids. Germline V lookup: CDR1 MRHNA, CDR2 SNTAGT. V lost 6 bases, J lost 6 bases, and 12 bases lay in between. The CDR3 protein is CASSRGPSQPQHF. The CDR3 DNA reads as TGTGCCAGCAGCAGGGGTCCATCTCAGCCCCAGCATTTT.

The CDR3 DNA follows: TGTGCCAGCACCTTCCGAGCGGGGTCCTACGAGCAGTACTTC. Protein product: CASTFRAGSYEQYF. This chain uses TRBV12-3 or TRBV12-4 with TRBJ2-7; 7 positions match TRBD2. The J segment lost 1 base and the V segment lost 7 bases, leaving 7 bases of the junction unmatched. The CDR3 length is 14 residues.

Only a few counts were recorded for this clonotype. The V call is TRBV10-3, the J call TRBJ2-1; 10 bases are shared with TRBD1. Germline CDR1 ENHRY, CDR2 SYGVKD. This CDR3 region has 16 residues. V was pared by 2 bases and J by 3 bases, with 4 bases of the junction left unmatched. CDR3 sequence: CAISEGTGVVYNEQFF. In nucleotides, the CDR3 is TGTGCCATCAGTGAGGGGACAGGGGTCGTCTACAATGAGCAGTTCTTC.

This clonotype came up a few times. The CDR3, as DNA: TGTGCCAGCAGCTTAGGCCGCGTATTAGGAGAAGAGACCCAGTACTTC. This encodes CASSLGRVLGEETQYF. The gene calls are TRBV7-9 and TRBJ2-5; D is ambiguous. The germline V and J ends were trimmed by 1 base and 3 bases, with 15 bases remaining between them. Germline assignment: CDR1 SEHNR and CDR2 FQNEAQ (reference sequence). The CDR3 contains 16 residues.

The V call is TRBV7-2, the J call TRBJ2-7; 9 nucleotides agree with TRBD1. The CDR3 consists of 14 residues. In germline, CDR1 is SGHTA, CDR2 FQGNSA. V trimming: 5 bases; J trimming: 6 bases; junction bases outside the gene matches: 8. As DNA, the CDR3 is TGTGCCAGCAGCCGAAGACAGGGGGGAGGCGAGCAGTACTTC. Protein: CASSRRQGGGEQYF.

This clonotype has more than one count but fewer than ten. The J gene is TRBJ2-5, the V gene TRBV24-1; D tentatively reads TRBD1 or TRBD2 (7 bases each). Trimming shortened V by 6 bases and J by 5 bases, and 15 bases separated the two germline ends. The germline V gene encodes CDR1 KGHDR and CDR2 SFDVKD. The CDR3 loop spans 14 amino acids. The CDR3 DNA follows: TGTGCCACCAGTTCACAGGGGCGGGAGGAGACCCAGTACTTC. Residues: CATSSQGREETQYF.